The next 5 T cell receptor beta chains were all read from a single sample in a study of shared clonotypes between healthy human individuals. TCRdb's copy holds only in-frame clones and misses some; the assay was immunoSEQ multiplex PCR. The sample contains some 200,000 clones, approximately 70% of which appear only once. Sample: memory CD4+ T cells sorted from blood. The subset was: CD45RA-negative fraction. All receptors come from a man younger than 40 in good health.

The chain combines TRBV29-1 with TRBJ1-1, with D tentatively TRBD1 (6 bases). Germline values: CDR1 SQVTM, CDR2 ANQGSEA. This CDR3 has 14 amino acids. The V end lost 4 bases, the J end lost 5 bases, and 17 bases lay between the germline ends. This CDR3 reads CSVAGGTRATEAFF. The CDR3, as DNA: TGCAGCGTTGCCGGGGGCACCAGGGCTACTGAAGCTTTCTTT.

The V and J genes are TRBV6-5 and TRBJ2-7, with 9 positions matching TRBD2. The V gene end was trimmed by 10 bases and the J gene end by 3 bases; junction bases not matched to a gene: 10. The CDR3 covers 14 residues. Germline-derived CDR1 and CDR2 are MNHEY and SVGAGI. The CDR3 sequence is CATQRGTSFYEQYF. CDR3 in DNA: TGTGCCACCCAGAGGGGGACTAGCTTCTACGAGCAGTACTTC.

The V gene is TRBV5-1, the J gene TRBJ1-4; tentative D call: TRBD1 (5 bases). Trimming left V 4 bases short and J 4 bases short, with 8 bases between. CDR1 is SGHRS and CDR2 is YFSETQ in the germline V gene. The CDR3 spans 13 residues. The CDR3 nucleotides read TGCGCCAGCAGCCGGGACCTTAATGAAAAACTGTTTTTT. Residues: CASSRDLNEKLFF.

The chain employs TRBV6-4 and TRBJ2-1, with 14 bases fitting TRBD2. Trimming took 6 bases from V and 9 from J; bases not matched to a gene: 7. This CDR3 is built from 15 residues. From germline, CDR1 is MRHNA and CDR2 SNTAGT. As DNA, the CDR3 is TGTGCCAGCAGCTCCGGGACTAGCGGGAGTATTGAGCAGTTCTTC. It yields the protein CASSSGTSGSIEQFF.

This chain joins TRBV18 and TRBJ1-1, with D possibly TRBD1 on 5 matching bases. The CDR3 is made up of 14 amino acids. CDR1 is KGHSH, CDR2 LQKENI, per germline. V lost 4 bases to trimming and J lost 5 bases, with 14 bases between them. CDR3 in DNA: TGTGCCAGCTCACTTAAACAGGAAGGGACTGAAGCTTTCTTT. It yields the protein CASSLKQEGTEAFF.